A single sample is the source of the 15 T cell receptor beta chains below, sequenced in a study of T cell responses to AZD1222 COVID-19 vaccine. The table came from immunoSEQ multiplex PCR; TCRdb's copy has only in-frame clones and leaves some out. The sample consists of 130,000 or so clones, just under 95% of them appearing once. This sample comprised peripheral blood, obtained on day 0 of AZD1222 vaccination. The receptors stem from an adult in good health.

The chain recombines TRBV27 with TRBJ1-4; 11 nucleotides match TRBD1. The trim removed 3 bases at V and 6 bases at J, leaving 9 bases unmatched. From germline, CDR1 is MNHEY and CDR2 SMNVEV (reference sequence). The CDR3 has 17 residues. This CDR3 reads CASSFRTGGADYEKLFF. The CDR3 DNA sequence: TGTGCCAGCAGTTTCCGGACAGGGGGCGCGGATTATGAAAAACTGTTTTTT.

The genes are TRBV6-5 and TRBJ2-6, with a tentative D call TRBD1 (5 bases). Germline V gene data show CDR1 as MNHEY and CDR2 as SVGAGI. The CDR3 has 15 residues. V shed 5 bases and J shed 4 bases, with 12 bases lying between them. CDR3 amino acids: CASSIDSAGANVLTF. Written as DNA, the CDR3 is TGTGCCAGCAGTATCGACAGCGCCGGGGCCAACGTCCTGACTTTC.

The CDR3 bases are TGCAGCGTGCAGGGGCCAGCAACCTACGAGCAGTACTTC. Translated: CSVQGPATYEQYF. The V call is TRBV29-1, the J call TRBJ2-7; TRBD1 might be the D (6 bases). V gave up 6 bases and J gave up 2 bases, with 14 bases separating them. Germline V lookup: CDR1 SQVTM, CDR2 ANQGSEA. This CDR3 is 13 amino acids long.

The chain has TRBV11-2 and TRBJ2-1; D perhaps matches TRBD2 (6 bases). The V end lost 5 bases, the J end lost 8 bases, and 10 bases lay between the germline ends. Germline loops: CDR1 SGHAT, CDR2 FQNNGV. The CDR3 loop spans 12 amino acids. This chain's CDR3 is CASSRLGDEQFF. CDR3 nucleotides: TGTGCCAGCAGCCGACTAGGGGATGAGCAGTTCTTC.

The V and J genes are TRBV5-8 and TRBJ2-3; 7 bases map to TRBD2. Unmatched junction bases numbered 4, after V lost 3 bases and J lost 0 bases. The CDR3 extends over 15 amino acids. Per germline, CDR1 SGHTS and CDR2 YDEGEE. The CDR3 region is CASSWGGRSTDTQYF. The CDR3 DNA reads TGTGCCAGCAGCTGGGGGGGAAGGAGCACAGATACGCAGTATTTT.

CDR3: CAISSREDSEQFF. DNA for the CDR3: TGTGCCATCAGTTCTCGGGAAGACTCTGAGCAGTTCTTC. V usage is TRBV10-3 and J usage is TRBJ2-1; weak D call: TRBD2 (5 bases). V lost 5 bases and J 9 bases, leaving 14 bases between the germline ends. CDR1 and CDR2 from the germline V gene are ENHRY and SYGVKD. The CDR3 sequence is 13 residues long.

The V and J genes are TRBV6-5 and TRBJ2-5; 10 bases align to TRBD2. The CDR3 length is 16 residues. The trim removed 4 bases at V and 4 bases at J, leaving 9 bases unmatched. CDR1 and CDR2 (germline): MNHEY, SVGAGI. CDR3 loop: CASSSQLAGLVETQYF. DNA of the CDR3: TGTGCCAGCAGTTCCCAACTAGCGGGATTGGTAGAGACCCAGTACTTC.

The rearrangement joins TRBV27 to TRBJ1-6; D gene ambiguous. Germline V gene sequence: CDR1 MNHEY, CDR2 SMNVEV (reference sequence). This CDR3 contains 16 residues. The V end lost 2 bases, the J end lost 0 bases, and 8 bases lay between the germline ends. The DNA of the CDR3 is TGTGCCAGCAGTTTAAGGCGGAGCTCCTATAATTCACCCCTCCACTTT. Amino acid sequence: CASSLRRSSYNSPLHF.

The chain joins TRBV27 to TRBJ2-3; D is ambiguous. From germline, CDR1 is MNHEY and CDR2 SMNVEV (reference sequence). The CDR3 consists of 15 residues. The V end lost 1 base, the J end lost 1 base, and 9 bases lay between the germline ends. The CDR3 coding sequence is TGTGCCAGCAGTTTATGGGGATGGGGCACAGATACGCAGTATTTT. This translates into CASSLWGWGTDTQYF.

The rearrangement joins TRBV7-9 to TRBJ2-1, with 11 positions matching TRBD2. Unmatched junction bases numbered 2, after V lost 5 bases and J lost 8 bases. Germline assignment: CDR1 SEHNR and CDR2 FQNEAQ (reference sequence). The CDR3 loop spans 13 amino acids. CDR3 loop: CASSPTSGDEQFF. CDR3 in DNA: TGTGCCAGCAGCCCGACTAGCGGGGATGAGCAGTTCTTC. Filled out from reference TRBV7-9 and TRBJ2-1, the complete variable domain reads DTGVSQNPRHKITKRGQNVTFRCDPISEHNRLYWYRQTLGQGPEFLTYFQNEAQLEKSRLLSDRFSAERPKGSFSTLEIQRTEQGDSAMYLCASSPTSGDEQFFGPGTRLTVL.

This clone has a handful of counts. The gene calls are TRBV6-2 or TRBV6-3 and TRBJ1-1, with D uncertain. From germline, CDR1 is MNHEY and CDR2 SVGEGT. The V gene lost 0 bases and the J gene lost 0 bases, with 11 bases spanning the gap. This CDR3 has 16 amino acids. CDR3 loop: CASSYSKRGLNTEAFF. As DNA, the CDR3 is TGTGCCAGCAGTTACTCGAAAAGAGGGCTGAACACTGAAGCTTTCTTT.

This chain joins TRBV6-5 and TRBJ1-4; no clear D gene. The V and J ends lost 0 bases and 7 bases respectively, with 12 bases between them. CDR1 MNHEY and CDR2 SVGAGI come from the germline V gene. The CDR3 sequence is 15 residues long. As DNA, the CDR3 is TGTGCCAGCAGTTACTCGAATAGGGTTGGTGAAAAACTGTTTTTT. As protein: CASSYSNRVGEKLFF.

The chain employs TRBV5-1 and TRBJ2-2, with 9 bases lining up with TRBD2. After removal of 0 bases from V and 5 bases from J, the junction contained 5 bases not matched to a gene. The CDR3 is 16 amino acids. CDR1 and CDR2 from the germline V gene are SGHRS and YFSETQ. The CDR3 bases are TGCGCCAGCAGCTTGGAGGGTAGCGGGAGAACCGGGGAGCTGTTTTTT. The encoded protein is CASSLEGSGRTGELFF.

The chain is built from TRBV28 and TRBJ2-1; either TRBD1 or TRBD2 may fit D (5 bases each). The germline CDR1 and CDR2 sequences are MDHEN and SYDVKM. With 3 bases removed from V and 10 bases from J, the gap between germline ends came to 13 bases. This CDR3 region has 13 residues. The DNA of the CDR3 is TGTGCCAGCAGTTTCCCGGGGCAAAGGGAGCAGTTCTTC. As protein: CASSFPGQREQFF. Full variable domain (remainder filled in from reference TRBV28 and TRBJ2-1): DVKVTQSSRYLVKRTGEKVFLECVQDMDHENMFWYRQDPGLGLRLIYFSYDVKMKEKGDIPEGYSVSREKKERFSLILESASTNQTSMYLCASSFPGQREQFFGPGTRLTVL.

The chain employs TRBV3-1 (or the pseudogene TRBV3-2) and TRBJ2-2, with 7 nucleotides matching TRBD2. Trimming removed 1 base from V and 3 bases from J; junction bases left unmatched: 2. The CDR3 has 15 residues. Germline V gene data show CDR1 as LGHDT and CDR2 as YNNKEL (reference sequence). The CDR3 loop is CASSQGLADTGELFF. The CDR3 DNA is TGTGCCAGCAGCCAAGGACTAGCTGACACCGGGGAGCTGTTTTTT.